A selection of T cell receptor beta chains follows, all from one sample in a study of cytomegalovirus exposure and HLA in healthy donors. TCRdb's copy holds only in-frame clones and misses some; the assay was immunoSEQ multiplex PCR. The data show under 200,000 clones, around 84% seen once. The sequencing sample was made of PBMCs. The source of these receptors is a man aged 45-65 years in good health and CMV-seropositive. CDR3s include the opening cysteine and the closing phenylalanine or tryptophan. The D gene is left open where the match is weak. A row's size may be missing; if present it is once, few, many or a size class.

TGTGCCACTCGGGACTCCGGAGGAACGAATGAAGCTTTCTTT,CATRDSGGTNEAFF,TRBV19,once,-,14,TRBJ1-1
TGCAGCGTTGCCCAGGGACTTGGAAACACCATATATTTT,CSVAQGLGNTIYF,TRBV29-1,-,-,13,TRBJ1-3
TGTGCCAGCAGCCCCGCAAGGGGGCAGACGGGGACGCAGTATTTT,CASSPARGQTGTQYF,TRBV7-9,-,TRBD1,15,TRBJ2-3
TGTGCCAGCAGTGACATGGCCCCATTAACCGGGGAGCTGTTTTTT,CASSDMAPLTGELFF,TRBV2,few,-,15,TRBJ2-2
TGTGCCAGCAGTTACCTGGGGGGGGAAAAACTGTTTTTT,CASSYLGGEKLFF,TRBV6-5,-,-,13,TRBJ1-4
TGTGCCAGCAGCTTCGGAGCGGGAGGCATCCCAGCCGGGGAGCTGTTTTTT,CASSFGAGGIPAGELFF,TRBV7-8,-,TRBD2,17,TRBJ2-2
TGTGCCAGTAGTTTTTCAGAGAACACCGGGGAGCTGTTTTTT,CASSFSENTGELFF,TRBV19,-,-,14,TRBJ2-2
TGCGCCAGCAGCTTGGACGGGACTCCCTACAATGAGCAGTTCTTC,CASSLDGTPYNEQFF,TRBV5-1,-,-,15,TRBJ2-1
TGTGCCAGCAGCTTAGAAGGGACTACCTACAATGAGCAGTTCTTC,CASSLEGTTYNEQFF,TRBV7-9,-,TRBD2,15,TRBJ2-1
TGTGCCAGCAGTTACTCGGGGGGGCGCGGGAACACTGAAGCTTTCTTT,CASSYSGGRGNTEAFF,TRBV6-6,-,-,16,TRBJ1-1
TGTGCCAGCCCTCACAGTGATAGGGGGAACATTGAAGCTTTCTTT,CASPHSDRGNIEAFF,TRBV9,-,-,15,TRBJ1-1
TGTGCCAGCAGCTGGGGGTTCGGGACTAGCGGGGATACGCAGTATTTT,CASSWGFGTSGDTQYF,TRBV7-9,-,TRBD2,16,TRBJ2-3
TGTGCCAGCAGTGAGACTAGCTACAATGAGCAGTTCTTC,CASSETSYNEQFF,TRBV25-1,-,-,13,TRBJ2-1
TGTGCCAGCAGCGAAGGGGGACAGGGGGTGGATGAGCAGTTCTTC,CASSEGGQGVDEQFF,TRBV2,-,TRBD1,15,TRBJ2-1
TGTGCCAGCAGTTTATCTAGGGGGCACGGTGAGCAGTTCTTC,CASSLSRGHGEQFF,TRBV27,-,TRBD1,14,TRBJ2-1
TGTGCCAGCATGAAGGACAGGGTCGAGGAAAAACTGTTTTTT,CASMKDRVEEKLFF,TRBV18,-,TRBD1,14,TRBJ1-4
TGCAGCGTTGGAGGGACAGGGAATGAGCAGTTCTTC,CSVGGTGNEQFF,TRBV29-1,-,TRBD1,12,TRBJ2-1
TGCGCCAGCAGCTTGGACGGGGGGAACACTGAAGCTTTCTTT,CASSLDGGNTEAFF,TRBV5-1,few,-,14,TRBJ1-1
TGTGCCAGCAGCTCTAGCGGGAACGGCACAGATACGCAGTATTTT,CASSSSGNGTDTQYF,TRBV7-3,-,TRBD2,15,TRBJ2-3
TGTGCTAGTGGTTTGGCCCGGGGGACTAGCGGTATCAGGAGTTCCTACAATGAGCAGTTCTTC,CASGLARGTSGIRSSYNEQFF,TRBV12-5,-,TRBD2,21,TRBJ2-1
TGTGCCAGCACTTCGGGACAGTATCAAGAGACCCAGTACTTC,CASTSGQYQETQYF,TRBV7-9,-,TRBD1,14,TRBJ2-5
TGTGCCAGCAGTGACGACAGCTACTCTGGAAACACCATATATTTT,CASSDDSYSGNTIYF,TRBV2,-,-,15,TRBJ1-3
TGCGCCAGCAGTGAGTCTGGGGTCCATCCGGGGGAGCAGTTCTTC,CASSESGVHPGEQFF,TRBV10-1,-,-,15,TRBJ2-1
TGTGCCAGCAGTAGCGGGATCGTCACAGATACGCAGTATTTT,CASSSGIVTDTQYF,TRBV7-6,-,TRBD2,14,TRBJ2-3
TGTGCCAGCAAGGTGGGAGGGCCGTCCGATACGCAGTATTTT,CASKVGGPSDTQYF,TRBV28,once,TRBD2,14,TRBJ2-3
TGTGCCAGCGGGACTCCCGGCACAGATACGCAGTATTTT,CASGTPGTDTQYF,TRBV28,-,-,13,TRBJ2-3
TGCAGCGTCGGACAGGACCCCTTAGGGGGCACTGAAGCTTTCTTT,CSVGQDPLGGTEAFF,TRBV29-1,-,TRBD1,15,TRBJ1-1
TGTGCCAGCAGTTATGAGGGAGTGGGCAATGAGCAGTTCTTC,CASSYEGVGNEQFF,TRBV27,-,-,14,TRBJ2-1
TGTGCCAGCAGTTTCGGTGGTATTGCATTCTTC,CASSFGGIAFF,TRBV27,-,-,11,TRBJ2-1
TGCGCCAGCAGCTTGGGTATAGCGGGGGGCGGAGAGACCCAGTACTTC,CASSLGIAGGGETQYF,TRBV5-1,once,TRBD2,16,TRBJ2-5
TGTGCCAGCAGCAAAGCGGCACATTATAGCAATCAGCCCCAGCATTTT,CASSKAAHYSNQPQHF,TRBV21-1,-,-,16,TRBJ1-5
TGTGCCAGCAGTAACCCTGGCCAGCCCCAGCATTTT,CASSNPGQPQHF,TRBV6-1,-,-,12,TRBJ1-5
TGCAGCGTTGTTGTCGGGACAGGGGTCTCCTACAATGAGCAGTTCTTC,CSVVVGTGVSYNEQFF,TRBV29-1,-,TRBD1,16,TRBJ2-1
TGTGCCAGCAGCCCCTCCCGGATAGGGGGCACCGGGGAGCTGTTTTTT,CASSPSRIGGTGELFF,TRBV11-3,few,-,16,TRBJ2-2
TGTGCCATCAGTGAGTCACCGGGACTAGCGAGGAACACCGGGGAGCTGTTTTTT,CAISESPGLARNTGELFF,TRBV10-3,once,TRBD2,18,TRBJ2-2
TGTGCCAGCAGTGGCCCGGGGAATGAGCAGTTCTTC,CASSGPGNEQFF,TRBV2,-,-,12,TRBJ2-1
TGTGCCAGCTCCGACAGGGACATAAACATTCAGTACTTC,CASSDRDINIQYF,TRBV7-8,-,TRBD1,13,TRBJ2-4
TGTGCCAGTAGTATGGGGGACAGCCCGTACGCTTTCTTT,CASSMGDSPYAFF,TRBV19,-,TRBD1,13,TRBJ1-1
TGTGCCAGCAGCCCAGCGGGAGTAATCAATGAGCAGTTCTTC,CASSPAGVINEQFF,TRBV28,-,TRBD2,14,TRBJ2-1
TGTGCCAGCAGGTCGGGGGGCCTACCGAACACCGGGGAGCTGTTTTTT,CASRSGGLPNTGELFF,TRBV9,-,-,16,TRBJ2-2
TGTGCCAGCAGTTTCCCTAGCGGGAGAGGGTCCTACAATGAGCAGTTCTTC,CASSFPSGRGSYNEQFF,TRBV28,-,TRBD2,17,TRBJ2-1
TGTGCCAGCAGCCTCACCACTACAGGGGACTATGGCTACACCTTC,CASSLTTTGDYGYTF,TRBV16,-,TRBD1,15,TRBJ1-2
TGCGCCAGCAGCTGGGAAACAGGGGTCAACACTGAAGCTTTCTTT,CASSWETGVNTEAFF,TRBV5-1,-,TRBD1,15,TRBJ1-1
TGTGCCAGCAGTATAACACTGGGGGGGAACACTGAAGCTTTCTTT,CASSITLGGNTEAFF,TRBV28,-,-,15,TRBJ1-1
TGCAGTGCCGGCCAAGAGACCCAGTACTTC,CSAGQETQYF,TRBV20-1,-,-,10,TRBJ2-5
TGTGCCAGCACCCACCAAGCACGGACAGGGCTCACTGGAAACACCATATATTTT,CASTHQARTGLTGNTIYF,TRBV7-8,-,TRBD1,18,TRBJ1-3
TGTGCCAGCAGCTTTGGCGGCCGGGAGCTGTTTTTT,CASSFGGRELFF,TRBV7-9,-,-,12,TRBJ2-2
TGTGCCAGCAGCCAAATCGGGGGAAGGAGTGAAGCTTTCTTT,CASSQIGGRSEAFF,TRBV6-6,-,-,14,TRBJ1-1
TGTGCCAGCAGCTTAGATAGGGGGAGCACCGGGGAGCTGTTTTTT,CASSLDRGSTGELFF,TRBV11-2,-,-,15,TRBJ2-2
TGTGCCAGCAGTTTTCAGTCTCCCTCTGGAAACACCATATATTTT,CASSFQSPSGNTIYF,TRBV28,-,-,15,TRBJ1-3